The clone carrying this T cell receptor (beta chain) showed up many times. Its antigen remains unknown. These data are taken from a study of CD8 T cells in ankylosing spondylitis. Broader study findings: Blood from ankylosing spondylitis patients appeared to carry a characteristic roughly 8-variant TCR beta motif.

The CDR3 covers 15 residues. Germline loops: CDR1 SGHTA, CDR2 FQGNSA. Deletions cut 3 bases from V and 4 bases from J, with 13 bases between. TCRdb recomputed calls from the 5' RACE reads with MiXCR, one row per CDR3 protein. The sample consists of more than 400,000 distinct CDR3 sequences, about 5% of them appearing once. What was sequenced was blood, either unsorted or a sorted T cell fraction (not recorded which). The V call is TRBV7-2, the J call TRBJ1-5, with D possibly matching TRBD1 (6 bases). This TCR derives from a male donor with ankylosing spondylitis. The CDR3 DNA reads as TGTGCCAGCAGCTTTGTGTGGGGGGCAAATCAGCCCCAGCATTTT. Translated, it gives CASSFVWGANQPQHF.